Below are 9 T cell receptor beta chains sequenced from a single sample in a study of vaccination and CD4 T cells after COVID-19. The sample's treatment: approximately nine-day PBMC culture with coronavirus spike peptide pools or control peptides (ViraFEST assay). These receptors are not linked to any known antigen. Sequenced with the Oncomine TCR Beta short-read assay was DNA taken from cultured CD4+ T cells. TCRdb re-analysed the PCR reads in MiXCR, keeping a single row per CDR3 protein. The profile shows 7,500 to 9,500 distinct CDR3 sequences, roughly half of them singletons. Source material: CD4+ T cells from blood, cultured in vitro. These TCRs come from a human donor who had recovered from COVID-19.

The rearrangement links TRBV7-9 to TRBJ2-1, with 9 bases lining up with TRBD2. The germline V gene has CDR1 SEHNR and CDR2 FQNEAQ (reference sequence). After removal of 5 bases from V and 13 bases from J, the junction contained 6 bases not matched to a gene. This CDR3 is 12 amino acids long. CDR3 in DNA: TGTGCCAGCAGCCAGACTAGCGGCTCTCAGTTCTTC. Its protein product is CASSQTSGSQFF. Complete variable domain (other parts from reference TRBV7-9 and TRBJ2-1): DTGVSQNPRHKITKRGQNVTFRCDPISEHNRLYWYRQTLGQGPEFLTYFQNEAQLEKSRLLSDRFSAERPKGSFSTLEIQRTEQGDSAMYLCASSQTSGSQFFGPGTRLTVL.

This clonotype is large within its sample. This chain uses TRBV12-3 or TRBV12-4 with TRBJ2-3, with 10 positions matching TRBD2. This CDR3 contains 14 residues. V was clipped by 6 bases and J by 4 bases; unmatched bases: 4. Written as DNA, the CDR3 is TGTGCCAGCAGGCAGCGGGGGGGTTCAGATACGCAGTATTTT. Translation: CASRQRGGSDTQYF.

The chain couples TRBV12-3 or TRBV12-4 to TRBJ1-5; tentatively, D is TRBD1 (6 bases). V lost 2 bases to trimming and J lost 3 bases, with 11 bases between them. The CDR3 runs 15 residues. CDR3 bases: TGTGCCAGCAGTTTACGGGGGCCCTTCAATCAGCCCCAGCATTTT. It translates to CASSLRGPFNQPQHF.

This clonotype has only a few counts. The chain has TRBV20-1 and TRBJ2-7; a weak D match, TRBD2 (5 bases). The V gene lost 5 bases and the J gene lost 5 bases, with 19 bases spanning the gap. Germline CDR1 reads DFQATT; CDR2 reads SNEGSKA (reference sequence). The CDR3 runs to 14 residues. The DNA for the CDR3 is TGCAGTGCTTTCCCGGGAAGAGGTCGCCACGAGCAGTACTTC. Translated, it gives CSAFPGRGRHEQYF.

The genes are TRBV5-1 and TRBJ1-2, with a tentative D call TRBD1 (5 bases). The CDR3 has 14 amino acids. The germline gives CDR1 SGHRS, CDR2 YFSETQ. The V gene lost 5 bases and the J gene lost 14 bases, with 25 bases spanning the gap. The CDR3, as DNA: TGCGCCAGCAGTTTCCGGGACGGAAATTTTTTTAGGACCTTC. Residues: CASSFRDGNFFRTF.

In this sample, this clonotype turned up a few times. The rearrangement joins TRBV11-2 to TRBJ1-1; D gene unclear. V dropped 2 bases and J dropped 0 bases, with 19 bases sitting between them. CDR3 length: 18 amino acids. CDR1 and CDR2 from the germline V gene are SGHAT and FQNNGV. The CDR3 region has the DNA TGTGCCAGCAGCTTAAAATTGAGGCGCGGAATACTGAACACTGAAGCTTTCTTT. Translation gives CASSLKLRRGILNTEAFF.

The chain recombines TRBV7-2 with TRBJ2-7; D gene ambiguous. V lost 1 base, J lost 0 bases, and 7 bases lay in between. Germline V CDR1 and CDR2: SGHTA, FQGNSA. The length of the CDR3 is 14 residues. Here the CDR3 DNA reads TGTGCCAGCAGCTTAGGGGGATTCTCCTACGAGCAGTACTTC. This translates into CASSLGGFSYEQYF.

The gene calls are TRBV20-1 and TRBJ2-7; 9 positions agree with TRBD1. Trimming cost V 5 bases and J 1 base; bases outside gene matches: 6. The CDR3 loop spans 14 amino acids. Per the germline V gene, CDR1 is DFQATT and CDR2 is SNEGSKA (reference sequence). As DNA, the CDR3 is TGCAGTGCTCCACAGGGGGCTGGGTCCTACGAGCAGTACTTC. This encodes CSAPQGAGSYEQYF.

V usage is TRBV14 and J usage is TRBJ1-2; 9 positions match TRBD1. The V segment lost 2 bases and the J segment 5 bases; nucleotides outside the gene matches: 6. CDR3 size: 15 residues. Germline CDR1 SGHDN, CDR2 FVKESK. CDR3 coding DNA: TGTGCCAGCAGCCAAAGGCCAGGACAGGGGTATGGCTACACCTTC. It yields the protein CASSQRPGQGYGYTF.